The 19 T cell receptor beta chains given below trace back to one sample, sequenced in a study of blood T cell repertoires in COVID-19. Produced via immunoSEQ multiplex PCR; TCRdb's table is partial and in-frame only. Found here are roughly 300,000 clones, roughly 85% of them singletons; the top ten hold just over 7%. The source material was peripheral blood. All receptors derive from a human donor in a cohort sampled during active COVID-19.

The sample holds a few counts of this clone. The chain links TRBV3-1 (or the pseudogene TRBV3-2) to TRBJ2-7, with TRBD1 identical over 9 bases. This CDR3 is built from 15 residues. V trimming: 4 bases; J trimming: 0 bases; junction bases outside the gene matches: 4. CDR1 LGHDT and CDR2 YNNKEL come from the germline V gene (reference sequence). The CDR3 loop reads CASSPVGQGSYEQYF. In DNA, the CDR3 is TGTGCCAGCAGCCCCGTGGGACAGGGCTCCTACGAGCAGTACTTC.

CDR3 in DNA: TGCGCCAGCAGTTCTCAGGGTGAAACTAATGAAAAACTGTTTTTT. Its protein product is CASSSQGETNEKLFF. The V call is TRBV5-1, the J call TRBJ1-4, with D possibly TRBD1 on 5 matching bases. This CDR3 is built from 15 residues. The V end lost 5 bases, the J end lost 1 base, and 12 bases lay between the germline ends. Germline V gene data show CDR1 as SGHRS and CDR2 as YFSETQ. Variable domain in full (rest from reference TRBV5-1 and TRBJ1-4): KAGVTQTPRYLIKTRGQQVTLSCSPISGHRSVSWYQQTPGQGLQFLFEYFSETQRNKGNFPGRFSGRQFSNSRSEMNVSTLELGDSALYLCASSSQGETNEKLFFGSGTQLSVL.

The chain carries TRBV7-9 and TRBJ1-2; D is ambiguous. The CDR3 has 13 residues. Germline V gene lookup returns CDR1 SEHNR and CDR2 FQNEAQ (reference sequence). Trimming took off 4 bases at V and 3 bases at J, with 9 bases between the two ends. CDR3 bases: TGTGCCAGCAGCTCAGCTACGGACTATGGCTACACCTTC. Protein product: CASSSATDYGYTF.

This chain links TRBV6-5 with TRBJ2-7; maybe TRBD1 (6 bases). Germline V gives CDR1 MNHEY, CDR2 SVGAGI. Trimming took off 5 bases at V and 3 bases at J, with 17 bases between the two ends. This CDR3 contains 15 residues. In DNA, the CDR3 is TGTGCCAGCAGTAAACAGGGAAGGGGGAGCTACGAGCAGTACTTC. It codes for CASSKQGRGSYEQYF.

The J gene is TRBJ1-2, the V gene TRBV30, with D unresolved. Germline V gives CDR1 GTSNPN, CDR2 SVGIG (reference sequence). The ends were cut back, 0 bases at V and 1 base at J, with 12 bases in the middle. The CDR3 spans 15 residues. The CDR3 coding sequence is TGTGCCTGGAGTGTAGGCGGATTGGGTAACTATGGCTACACCTTC. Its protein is CAWSVGGLGNYGYTF.

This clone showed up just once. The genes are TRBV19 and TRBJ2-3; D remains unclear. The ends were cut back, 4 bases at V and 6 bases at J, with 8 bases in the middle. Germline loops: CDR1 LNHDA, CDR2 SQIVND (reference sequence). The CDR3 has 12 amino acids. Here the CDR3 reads CASSTSGDTQYF. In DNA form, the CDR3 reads TGTGCCAGTAGTACTTCCGGGGATACGCAGTATTTT.

CDR3 region: CASSWGDRANYGYTF. For the CDR3, the DNA is TGTGCCAGCAGCTGGGGGGACAGGGCCAACTATGGCTACACCTTC. This chain connects TRBV5-4 to TRBJ1-2; 9 bases line up with TRBD1. Germline assignment: CDR1 SGHNT and CDR2 YYREEE (reference sequence). V dropped 3 bases and J dropped 2; count of bases not matched to a gene: 5. The length of the CDR3 is 15 residues.

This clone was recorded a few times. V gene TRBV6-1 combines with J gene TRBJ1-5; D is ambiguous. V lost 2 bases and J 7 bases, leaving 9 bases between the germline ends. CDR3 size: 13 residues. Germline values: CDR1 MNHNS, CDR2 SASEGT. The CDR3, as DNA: TGTGCCAGCAGTGAATCTGCGGAGCAGCCCCAGCATTTT. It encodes CASSESAEQPQHF.

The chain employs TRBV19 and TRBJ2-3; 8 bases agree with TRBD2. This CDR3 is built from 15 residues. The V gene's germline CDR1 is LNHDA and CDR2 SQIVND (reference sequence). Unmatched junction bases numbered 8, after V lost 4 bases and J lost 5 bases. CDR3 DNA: TGTGCCAGTAGTAACGGCCTAGCGGGCCAAGATACGCAGTATTTT. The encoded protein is CASSNGLAGQDTQYF.

In DNA, the CDR3 is TGTGCCAGCAGCTATAACACCGGGGAGCTGTTTTTT. Translation gives CASSYNTGELFF. The chain carries TRBV28 and TRBJ2-2; no clear D gene. V was trimmed by 6 bases and J by 2 bases, leaving 4 bases between them. The CDR3 extends over 12 amino acids. From germline, CDR1 is MDHEN and CDR2 SYDVKM.

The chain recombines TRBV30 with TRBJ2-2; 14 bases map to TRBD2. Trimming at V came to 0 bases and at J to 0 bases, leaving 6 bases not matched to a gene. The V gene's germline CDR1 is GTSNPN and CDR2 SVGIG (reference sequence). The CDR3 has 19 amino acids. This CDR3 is CAWSVFRTSGGSNTGELFF. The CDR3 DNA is TGTGCCTGGAGTGTTTTTAGGACTAGCGGGGGGTCGAACACCGGGGAGCTGTTTTTT. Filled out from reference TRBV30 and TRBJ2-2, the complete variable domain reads SQTIHQWPATLVQPVGSPLSLECTVEGTSNPNLYWYRQAAGRGLQLLFYSVGIGQISSEVPQNLSASRPQDRQFILSSKKLLLSDSGFYLCAWSVFRTSGGSNTGELFFGEGSRLTVL.

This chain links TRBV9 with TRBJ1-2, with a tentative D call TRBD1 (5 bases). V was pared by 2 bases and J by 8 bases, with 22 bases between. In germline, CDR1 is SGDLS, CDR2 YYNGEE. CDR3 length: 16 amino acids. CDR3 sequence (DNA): TGTGCCAGCAGCGTCGACCCTGGGACTCCGAGGGAGGGCTACACCTTC. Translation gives CASSVDPGTPREGYTF.

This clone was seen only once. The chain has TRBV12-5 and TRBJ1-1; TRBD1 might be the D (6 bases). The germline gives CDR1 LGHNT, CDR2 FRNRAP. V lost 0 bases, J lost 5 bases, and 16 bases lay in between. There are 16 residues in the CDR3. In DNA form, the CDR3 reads TGTGCTAGTGGTTTGGTATTATCTTTACAGGGTACTGAAGCTTTCTTT. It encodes CASGLVLSLQGTEAFF.

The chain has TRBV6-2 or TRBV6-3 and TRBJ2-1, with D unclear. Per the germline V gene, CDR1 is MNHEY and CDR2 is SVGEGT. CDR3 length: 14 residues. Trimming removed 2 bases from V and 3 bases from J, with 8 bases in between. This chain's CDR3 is CASSYTSGYNEQFF. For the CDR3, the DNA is TGTGCCAGCAGTTACACGTCGGGCTACAATGAGCAGTTCTTC.

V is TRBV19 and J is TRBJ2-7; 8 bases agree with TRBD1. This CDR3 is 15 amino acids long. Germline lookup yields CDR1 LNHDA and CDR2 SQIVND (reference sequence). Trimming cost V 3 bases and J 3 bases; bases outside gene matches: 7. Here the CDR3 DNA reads TGTGCCAGTAGTATTACAGGGGGTATCGTCTACGAGCAGTACTTC. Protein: CASSITGGIVYEQYF.

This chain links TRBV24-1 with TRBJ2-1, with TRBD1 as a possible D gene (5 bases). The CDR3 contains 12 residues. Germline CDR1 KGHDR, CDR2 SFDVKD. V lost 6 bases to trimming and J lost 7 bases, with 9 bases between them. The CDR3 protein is CATSQRGNEQFF. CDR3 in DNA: TGTGCCACCAGTCAAAGGGGAAATGAGCAGTTCTTC.

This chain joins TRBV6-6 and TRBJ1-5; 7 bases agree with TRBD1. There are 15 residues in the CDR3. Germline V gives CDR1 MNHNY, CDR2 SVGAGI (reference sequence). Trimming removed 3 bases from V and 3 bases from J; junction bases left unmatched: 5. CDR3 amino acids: CASSYRQGNNQPQHF. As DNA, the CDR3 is TGTGCCAGCAGTTATCGACAGGGTAACAATCAGCCCCAGCATTTT.

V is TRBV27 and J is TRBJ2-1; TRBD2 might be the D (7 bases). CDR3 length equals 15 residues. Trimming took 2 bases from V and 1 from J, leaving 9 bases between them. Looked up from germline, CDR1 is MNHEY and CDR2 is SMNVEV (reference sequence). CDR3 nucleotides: TGTGCCAGCAGTTTAGAGGGGGGGTCCTACAATGAGCAGTTCTTC. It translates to CASSLEGGSYNEQFF.

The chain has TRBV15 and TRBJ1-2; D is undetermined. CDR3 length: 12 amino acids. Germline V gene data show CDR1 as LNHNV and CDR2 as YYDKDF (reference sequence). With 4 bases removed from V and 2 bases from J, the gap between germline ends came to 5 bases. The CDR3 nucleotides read TGTGCCACCAGCACCCAGAACTATGGCTACACCTTC. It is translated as CATSTQNYGYTF.